The subject of this entry is one TCR beta chain. One entry per CDR3 protein results from TCRdb running MiXCR on the 5' RACE reads. The sample holds 200,000 to 300,000 distinct CDR3 sequences, 8% to 10% seen once. The germline CDR1 and CDR2 sequences are SGHRS and YFSETQ. Trimming took 4 bases from V and 0 from J; bases not matched to a gene: 5. This CDR3 is 15 amino acids long. This sample is part of a study of CD8 T cells in ankylosing spondylitis. This TCR came from a female donor with ankylosing spondylitis or in good health (not recorded which). The V call is TRBV5-1, the J call TRBJ2-5; 8 nucleotides match TRBD2. Specimen: blood, either unsorted or a sorted T cell fraction (not recorded which). Written as DNA, the CDR3 is TGCGCCAGCAGCGCCCCTAGCGGGTACCAAGAGACCCAGTACTTC. It is translated as CASSAPSGYQETQYF.